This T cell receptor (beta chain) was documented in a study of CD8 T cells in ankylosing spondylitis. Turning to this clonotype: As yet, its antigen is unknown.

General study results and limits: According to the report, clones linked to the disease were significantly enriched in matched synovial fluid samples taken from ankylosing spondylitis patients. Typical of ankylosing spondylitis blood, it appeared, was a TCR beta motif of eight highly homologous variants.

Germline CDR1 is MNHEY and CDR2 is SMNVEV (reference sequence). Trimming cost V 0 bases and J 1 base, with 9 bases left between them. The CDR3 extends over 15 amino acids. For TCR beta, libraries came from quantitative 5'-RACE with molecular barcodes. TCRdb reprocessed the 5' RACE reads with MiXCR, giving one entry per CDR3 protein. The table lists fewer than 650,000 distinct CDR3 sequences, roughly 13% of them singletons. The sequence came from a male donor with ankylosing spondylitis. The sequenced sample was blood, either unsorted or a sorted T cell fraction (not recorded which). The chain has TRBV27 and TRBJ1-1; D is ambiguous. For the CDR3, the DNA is TGTGCCAGCAGTTTATCGAGTCCCCGGAACACTGAAGCTTTCTTT. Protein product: CASSLSSPRNTEAFF.